This T cell receptor beta chain was identified in a study of T cell clonotyping in hematopoietic cell transplantation. Study information: Recipients' pretransplant samples followed cytoreduction.

The data were produced by immunoSEQ multiplex PCR, yet TCRdb's version contains in-frame clones alone and is incomplete. In the table there are around 21,000 clones, around three quarters of which are singletons. Germline V lookup: CDR1 WSHSY, CDR2 SAAADI. CDR3 length: 16 amino acids. The V and J ends lost 5 bases and 4 bases, in that order; junction bases with no gene match: 5. The time point was: recipient sample about 28 days before transplant, after cytoreduction. To note about this clone: What it recognizes is unknown.

General study results and limits: Graft donor and pretransplant recipient Inverse Simpson Index values predicted broader posttransplant TCR diversity. At the given depth, recipient repertoires were over 95% de novo clonotypes.

This specimen was peripheral blood mononuclear cells, taken before stem cell transplant. This clonotype originated in a man in his 60s with acute myeloid leukemia. Some clones in this sample may be carry-over from other donors' samples. V gene TRBV10-2 combines with J gene TRBJ2-2; 12 positions agree with TRBD2. DNA for the CDR3: TGCGCCAGCAGTCGGACTAGCGGGGAGAGCACCGGGGAGCTGTTTTTT. Encoded protein: CASSRTSGESTGELFF.